These T cell receptor beta chains were read from a single sample in a study of human T cells and chemical hapten exposure. TCRdb independently ran MiXCR on the RACE reads; one entry per CDR3 protein. The profile shows tens of thousands of distinct CDR3 sequences, around 12% of them singletons. Sequences were derived from whole blood, sampled in connection with sensitization to the hapten diphenylcyclopropenone (DPC). The receptors shown here come from a man in his thirties or forties with alopecia areata. Some clones in this sample may be carry-over from other donors' samples. CDR3s leave out the opening cysteine and the closing phenylalanine or tryptophan. Fields, in order: clone size, V gene, CDR3 protein. Clone sizes are given selectively: once, few, many, or a class where the clone is expanded.

>-|TRBV7-9
ASSNAGLPSATQY
>many|TRBV19
AVSGGEQF
>-|TRBV30
AWRWREGVSRDTEAF
>few|TRBV20-1
SARGVSEQY
>many|TRBV7-2
ASSLLGSTDTQY
>few|TRBV7-8
ASSEGLAGVSYNEQF
>-|TRBV7-2
ASSERVFSGYT
>-|TRBV19
ASRRGQPGSFQETQY
>-|TRBV7-2
ASSARRVVNIQY
>many|TRBV5-4
ASSLEDGNTIY
>many|TRBV18
ASSPRDGGPQETQY
>few|TRBV19
ASSTPGTVLAGELF
>few|TRBV12-3/TRBV12-4
ASSLSAGTEAF
>many|TRBV19
ASSIDQRVTGELF
>-|TRBV18
ASSTEGQVVMNTEAF
>many|TRBV10-3
AIEGQGAYNEQF
>-|TRBV19
AGSPNRGQAGAPTGELF
>many|TRBV12-3/TRBV12-4
ASSFEGSYEQY
>few|TRBV7-8
ASSLVPRGELF
>-|TRBV18
ASSRSDSTNEKLF
>few|TRBV27
ASSLNPPGRGTQY
>many|TRBV20-1
SARNTQETQY
>few|TRBV27
ASSYRDSRNYGYT
>few|TRBV9
ASSVLAVPYNEQF
>many|TRBV9
ASSHAESGANVLT
>-|TRBV30
AWSTGRAAGANVLT
>few|TRBV2
ASTQEVSTDTQY
>-|TRBV9
ASSEGYEQY
>many|TRBV5-1
ASSFQGTYEQY
>many|TRBV3-1
ASSLGTMSEQF
>few|TRBV28
ASCRDPDGYT